This T cell receptor beta chain was retrieved from a study of blood T cells in healthy people across ages. Study information: T cells yielded about one barcoded beta molecule per two cells through template switching.

This CDR3 comprises 14 residues. The V end was cut by 6 bases, the J end by 1 base, with 12 bases between. The sample holds a few counts of this clonotype. Its antigen is not identified. General observations from the study: Across the age range, TCR beta diversity per million T cells fell in a roughly linear way.

Caucasian, healthy and from Russia, the donors were aged between 6 and 90. A sample-barcoded 5' primer and a J-beta primer mix were used in a second PCR of roughly 7 to 12 cycles. A template-switch adaptor with 12 random nucleotides tagged each cDNA molecule. TCRdb independently ran MiXCR on the 5' RACE reads; one entry per CDR3 protein. Seen here are approximately 1,100,000 distinct CDR3 sequences, roughly 45% observed once, and the top ten hold 18%. The source is a woman aged 55-75 years in good health. Sequencing was performed on blood. The chain carries TRBV12-3 or TRBV12-4 and TRBJ2-5; no reliable D call. CDR3 DNA: TGTGCCAGCAGCCCTCCCACGTCCCAAGAGACCCAGTACTTC. Translating gives CASSPPTSQETQYF.